This T cell receptor (beta chain) was found in a study of CD8 T cells in Susac syndrome. Reverse transcription of 0.5 to 1 ug RNA used random hexamers. TCR beta CDR3 was amplified by immunoSEQ covering 54 Vbeta and 13 Jbeta. In TCRdb, the immunoSEQ multiplex PCR reads were re-called with MiXCR into one record per CDR3 protein. The sample has approximately 70,000 distinct CDR3 sequences, roughly 94% seen once; the top ten hold roughly 0.24%. Controls matched for sex and age were healthy donors. The receptor's source is a human donor in good health. Sequencing used CD8+ T cells from PBMCs.

CDR3 sequence (DNA): TGTGCCAGCAGCCAGTCCAGGGAGTACAATGAGCAGTTCTTC. Its protein product is CASSQSREYNEQFF. This chain uses TRBV3-1 with TRBJ2-1; D possibly uses TRBD1 or TRBD2 (5 bases each). V gave up 3 bases and J gave up 4 bases, with 10 bases separating them. Germline CDR1 is LGHDT and CDR2 is YNNKEL (reference sequence). The CDR3 is made up of 14 amino acids.